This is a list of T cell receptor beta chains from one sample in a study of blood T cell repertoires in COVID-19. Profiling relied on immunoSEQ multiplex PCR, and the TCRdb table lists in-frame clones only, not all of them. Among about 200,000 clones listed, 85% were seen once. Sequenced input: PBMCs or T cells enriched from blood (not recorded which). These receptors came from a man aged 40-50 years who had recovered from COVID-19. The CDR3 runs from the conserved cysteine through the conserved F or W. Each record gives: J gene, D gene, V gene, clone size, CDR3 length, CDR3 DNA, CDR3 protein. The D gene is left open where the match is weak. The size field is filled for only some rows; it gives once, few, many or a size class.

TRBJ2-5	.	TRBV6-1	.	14	TGTGCCAGCAGTGAGGGACTCCTGCAAGAGACCCAGTACTTC	CASSEGLLQETQYF
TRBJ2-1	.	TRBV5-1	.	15	TGCGCCAGCAGTGGGCGGGACCGGGGATACAATGAGCAGTTCTTC	CASSGRDRGYNEQFF
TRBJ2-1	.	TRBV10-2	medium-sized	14	TGCGCCAGCAGTGAGCGGGAGTCCTACAATGAGCAGTTCTTC	CASSERESYNEQFF
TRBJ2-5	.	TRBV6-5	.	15	TGTGCCAGCAGTTCATTACTAGGGCGGCAAGAGACCCAGTACTTC	CASSSLLGRQETQYF
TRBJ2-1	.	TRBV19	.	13	TGTGCCAGTAGTATAGCCCCCGGCAATGAGCAGTTCTTC	CASSIAPGNEQFF
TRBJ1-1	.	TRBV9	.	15	TGTGCCAGCAGCCCACCTTCAACAGGGCACACTGAAGCTTTCTTT	CASSPPSTGHTEAFF
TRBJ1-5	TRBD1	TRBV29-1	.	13	TGCAGCGTTGGGACAGGGGTAGATCAGCCCCAGCATTTT	CSVGTGVDQPQHF
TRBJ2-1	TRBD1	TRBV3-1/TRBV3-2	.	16	TGTGCCAGCAGCTACGGGCGTTGGACAGGGGGCGATGAGCAGTTCTTC	CASSYGRWTGGDEQFF
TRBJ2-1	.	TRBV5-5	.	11	TGTGCCAGCAGCTTAGCTGGTGAGCAGTTCTTC	CASSLAGEQFF
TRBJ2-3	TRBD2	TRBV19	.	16	TGTGCCAGTAGTATGGGGACTAGCGGGGTCACAGATACGCAGTATTTT	CASSMGTSGVTDTQYF
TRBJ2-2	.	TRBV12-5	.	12	TGTGCTAGTGGTCCGGGGGCCGGGGAGCTGTTTTTT	CASGPGAGELFF
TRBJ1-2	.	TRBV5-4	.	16	TGTGCCAGCAGCGACGGAACGTCGGGAGGTTGGGATGGCTACACCTTC	CASSDGTSGGWDGYTF
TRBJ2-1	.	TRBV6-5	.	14	TGTGCCAGCACCCAGGAACTGGGGGCTGGTGAGCAGTTCTTC	CASTQELGAGEQFF
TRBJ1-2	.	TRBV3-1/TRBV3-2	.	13	TGTGCCAGCAGCCCCAGGGGTGACGGTGGCTACACCTTC	CASSPRGDGGYTF
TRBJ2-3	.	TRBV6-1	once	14	TGTGCCAGCAGTGAATATCGGGGTAGAGATACGCAGTATTTT	CASSEYRGRDTQYF
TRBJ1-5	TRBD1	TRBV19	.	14	TGTGCCAGTAGTTCGACAGGGGGCAATCAGCCCCAGCATTTT	CASSSTGGNQPQHF
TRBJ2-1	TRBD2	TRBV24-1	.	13	TGTGCCACCCCCGGACTAGCTTCCAATGAGCAGTTCTTC	CATPGLASNEQFF
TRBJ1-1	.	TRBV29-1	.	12	TGCAGCGTTGGGGCAGGGCACACTGAAGCTTTCTTT	CSVGAGHTEAFF
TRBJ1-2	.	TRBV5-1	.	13	TGCGCCAGCAGCGAAGACAGGAGCTATGGCTACACCTTC	CASSEDRSYGYTF
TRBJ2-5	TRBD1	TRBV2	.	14	TGTGCCAGCCGTAGATTGGACAGGTCGGAGACCCAGTACTTC	CASRRLDRSETQYF
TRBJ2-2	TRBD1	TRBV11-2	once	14	TGTGCCACCTCACAGGGGCTATACACCGGGGAGCTGTTTTTT	CATSQGLYTGELFF
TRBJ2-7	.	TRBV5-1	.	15	TGCGCCAGCAGCTTGGCCGAGGGTTCCATCTACGAGCAGTACTTC	CASSLAEGSIYEQYF